What follows is one TCR beta chain and its context. Its antigen is undetermined. The V and J ends lost 0 bases and 8 bases respectively, with 21 bases between them. CDR3 length: 17 amino acids. Germline V gene lookup returns CDR1 SGHDN and CDR2 FVKESK. The sample belongs to a study of cytomegalovirus exposure and HLA in healthy donors. In the study overall: An earlier analysis found 120 million or so unique TCR beta sequences from 150 million to 200 million T cells. Unique TCRs numbering some 80 million, obtained from HLA-typed donors, made up an early data release.

The PCR contained 60 Vbeta and 13 Jbeta primers. This table comes from immunoSEQ multiplex PCR, and its TCRdb copy is limited to in-frame clones, with some not included. The repertoire holds around 160,000 clones, around 65% seen once, with approximately 2.8% in the top ten. Study-wide results and caveats: Under in vitro conditions, three CMV-associated chains were confirmed as specific for CMV antigens.

This chain uses TRBV14 with TRBJ2-3; weak D call: TRBD2 (7 bases). The sample comprised PBMCs. This TCR came from a woman aged 40 to 50 in good health and CMV-seropositive. CDR3 sequence reads: CASSQEGAGALQRTQYF. CDR3 coding DNA: TGTGCCAGCAGCCAAGAAGGGGCGGGGGCCCTGCAGCGTACGCAGTATTTT.